This T cell receptor (beta chain) stems from a study of monozygotic twins with inflammatory bowel disease (dated by TCRdb to the late 2010s). Study-wide context: A total of 28 monozygotic twin pairs were included in the full study, comprising nine German pairs (four IBD-concordant, five IBD-discordant) and 19 IBD-discordant Danish pairs. Within discordant pairs, disease-associated traits were sought mainly by comparing IBD patients with their genetically identical healthy co-twins. Each individual had, on average, about 151 000 unique TCRalpha sequences and 181 000 unique TCRbeta sequences available for analysis.

Libraries were made using 5' RACE. Preparation of each TCR library used approximately 4,000 ng of total RNA. For each sample, cDNA synthesis was carried out in eight separate reactions using SMARTScribe reverse transcriptase. Unique molecular identifiers containing a 6-nucleotide sample barcode were introduced through template switching during cDNA synthesis. TCRalpha and TCRbeta cDNA was amplified in two nested PCRs of 16 and 9 cycles, and bead purification was carried out after each PCR. Before amplification, cDNA was treated with uracil DNA-glycosylase and purified using the QIAquick PCR purification kit. In the second PCR, Illumina TruSeq-compatible adapters and sample-specific barcodes were added. TapeStation and Qubit were used to check library quality and concentration, and 5 to 5.5 ng of each library was pooled. The pooled libraries were sequenced with 2 x 100 bp reads and custom sequencing primers on an Illumina HiSeq2500 single-index Rapid Run. The paper's data handling went like this. MiGEC version 1.2.6 was used for UMI-based consensus assembly, which corrected PCR and sequencing errors. MiXCR version 2.1.1 was used for V(D)J alignment, clonotype assembly and CDR3 extraction. To normalise gene usage, clonotype sharing and MAIT/NKT TCR abundance, the analysis used the top 1000, 10 000 and 20 000 clonotypes per sample. Diversity was computed as the inverse Simpson index with the vegan R package after downsampling to 27 000 UMIs. Paired Mann-Whitney U tests were applied to discordant twin pairs, with Benjamini-Hochberg correction for multiple testing. TCRdb reprocessed the reads and provides one entry for every CDR3 protein sequence; no DNA is given. These V and J calls are TCRdb output, not the study's own analysis. The sample table on file contains around 370,000 distinct CDR3 sequences. 2.5% to 3% of the sample belongs to the ten largest clones.

Regarding this clonotype: Its antigen is still unknown.

The CDR3 covers 16 residues, taking in both the cysteine and the phenylalanine. DNA is not on record. The germline V gene supplies CDR1 SGHDT and CDR2 YYEEEE. Study-wide findings and limitations: The analysis was unable to tell apart different T cell subtypes. Background noise and inter-individual variability may have been introduced into the repertoires by the differing immunosuppressive treatments among patients. The results gave no support for a single strong signal or clonotype linked to IBD. Repertoire similarity did not differ between concordant and discordant twins, possibly due to limited statistical power. Measured by the inverse Simpson index, TCRbeta repertoire diversity was lower in IBD patients than in their healthy co-twins. Compared with healthy twins, IBD patients shared fewer clonotypes with other individuals, and the difference was most pronounced in patients with signs of disease activity.

From each donor, a roughly 2.3 ml peripheral blood sample was collected into PAXgene tubes and stored at -80 degrees C. Total RNA was isolated from whole blood with the PAXgene blood miRNA kit on an automated QIAcube, without T cell sorting. Peripheral blood from monozygotic twin pairs who were concordant or discordant for inflammatory bowel disease underwent deep TCRalpha and TCRbeta repertoire profiling using unique molecular barcoding. Smoking habits were recorded for all twin pairs, with individuals classified as current, former or never smokers. The sample consisted of blood. The chain joins TRBV5-6 to TRBJ2-4; there is no DNA to check the TCRdb D call of TRBD2. This TCR came from a human donor with ulcerative colitis or Crohn's disease, or a healthy co-twin of an affected twin (not recorded which). For the CDR3, the sequence is CASRAATSGGWDIQYF.